This T cell receptor beta chain was sequenced for a study of blood T cell repertoires in COVID-19. The overall study: Samples representing acute and convalescent COVID-19 were sourced from the United States, Italy and Spain. T cells, B-cell-depleted T cells, or PBMCs provided the cDNA or gDNA that served as material.

Trimming removed 4 bases from V and 4 bases from J, with 4 bases in between. CDR1 and CDR2 from the germline V gene are LNHDA and SQIVND (reference sequence). CDR3 length: 12 residues. Repertoires were generated with immunoSEQ multiplex PCR, while TCRdb's copy carries only in-frame clones and drops some. The top ten clones hold 2% to 2.5% of a sample with hundreds of thousands of clones, approximately 86% of them seen once. This clone was seen a handful of times. This chain uses TRBV19 with TRBJ2-2, with D unclear. This TCR derives from a woman aged 25 to 45 who had recovered from COVID-19. The sample consisted of peripheral blood. CDR3 loop: CASSRLTGELFF. The CDR3 DNA reads TGTGCCAGTAGTAGACTCACCGGGGAGCTGTTTTTT. Combining the CDR3 with reference TRBV19 and TRBJ2-2 gives the whole variable domain DGGITQSPKYLFRKEGQNVTLSCEQNLNHDAMYWYRQDPGQGLRLIYYSQIVNDFQKGDIAEGYSVSREKKESFPLTVTSAQKNPTAFYLCASSRLTGELFFGEGSRLTVL.